Listed here is a single T cell receptor (beta chain). From germline, CDR1 is SGHRS and CDR2 YFSETQ. The V and J ends lost 4 bases and 5 bases respectively, with 18 bases between them. The CDR3 length is 15 residues. This sample was taken from a study of blood T cell repertoires in COVID-19. Study at large: The samples span acute and convalescent COVID-19 from the United States, Italy and Spain. PBMCs, B-cell-depleted T cells, or T cells were the source of the cDNA or gDNA that made up the material.

TCRdb keeps only in-frame clones here, not all; method: immunoSEQ multiplex PCR. The sample lists 110,000 or so clones, approximately 87% seen once, with around 8% in the top ten. The sequencing input was peripheral blood. This clonotype was obtained from a man in his sixties or seventies who had recovered from COVID-19. The rearrangement links TRBV5-1 to TRBJ1-2; D is perhaps TRBD1 (5 bases). Written as DNA, the CDR3 is TGCGCCAGCAGCCCTGCGGGGGACTCGTGGTATGGCTACACCTTC. It is translated as CASSPAGDSWYGYTF.